This is a list of T cell receptor beta chains from one sample in a study of CD8 T cells in ankylosing spondylitis. One entry per CDR3 protein, called by TCRdb with MiXCR from the 5' RACE reads. The sample contains 450,000 to 550,000 distinct CDR3 sequences, about 5.7% of which appear only once. Sequencing was performed on blood, either unsorted or a sorted T cell fraction (not recorded which). All receptors come from a male donor with ankylosing spondylitis. The CDR3 runs from the conserved cysteine through the conserved F or W. A D gene is named only where the DNA matches it firmly. Only part of the rows carry a size: once, few, many, or a class if the clone is expanded.

d_gene	v_gene	abundance	j_gene	CDR3nt	CDR3aa
-	TRBV7-2	many	TRBJ1-1	TGTGCCAGCAGCGTTAATTCGGGGGACACTGAAGCTTTCTTT	CASSVNSGDTEAFF
-	TRBV28	few	TRBJ2-7	TGTGCCAGTACGACCCCCGGGACCTACGAGCAGTACTTC	CASTTPGTYEQYF
TRBD1	TRBV28	many	TRBJ1-1	TGTGCCAGCAGGGGGACAGGGACGACTGAAGCTTTCTTT	CASRGTGTTEAFF
TRBD2	TRBV6-2/TRBV6-3	-	TRBJ2-3	TGTGCCAGCACCGACGGGGGGAAAGGAGGAGATACGCAGTATTTT	CASTDGGKGGDTQYF
-	TRBV7-8	many	TRBJ1-2	TGTGCCAGCAGCTCGAGGGCAACACGTGTAGTGGATGGCTACACCTTC	CASSSRATRVVDGYTF
TRBD2	TRBV24-1	few	TRBJ2-5	TGTGCCACCAGTGATACACTAGCGGGGGACCAAGAGACCCAGTACTTC	CATSDTLAGDQETQYF
-	TRBV25-1	many	TRBJ2-2	TGTGCCAGCAGGGGGACTGCTGCGAACACCGGGGAGCTGTTTTTT	CASRGTAANTGELFF
-	TRBV29-1	many	TRBJ2-3	TGCAGCGTTGAAGTAGGGGAGGGCACAGATACGCAGTATTTT	CSVEVGEGTDTQYF
-	TRBV11-2	many	TRBJ2-1	TGTGCCAGCAGCTTAGTTCCAGGGATTGGTATCTACAATGAGCAGTTCTTC	CASSLVPGIGIYNEQFF
-	TRBV7-2	many	TRBJ2-1	TGTGCCAGCAGCCCCTCAGGCGGGGAGACGCAGTTCTTC	CASSPSGGETQFF
TRBD1	TRBV11-1	few	TRBJ2-7	TGTGCCAGCAGCCTCCGGGCAGGGGGCGACGAGCAGTACTTC	CASSLRAGGDEQYF
-	TRBV5-1	many	TRBJ1-1	TGCGCCAGTACCGGGACGGTGAACACTGAAGCTTTCTTT	CASTGTVNTEAFF
TRBD2	TRBV29-1	many	TRBJ2-7	TGCAGCGTGAAATATTCCTCTAGCGGGGCCTACGAGCAGTACTTC	CSVKYSSSGAYEQYF
TRBD2	TRBV20-1	many	TRBJ2-1	TGCAGTCGGAGCTTTGGAGCGGGACTAGAGGGGCGCGAGCAGTTCTTC	CSRSFGAGLEGREQFF
-	TRBV11-2	many	TRBJ2-3	TGTGCCAGCAGAACCCCGGGACCGCGCACAGATACGCAGTATTTT	CASRTPGPRTDTQYF